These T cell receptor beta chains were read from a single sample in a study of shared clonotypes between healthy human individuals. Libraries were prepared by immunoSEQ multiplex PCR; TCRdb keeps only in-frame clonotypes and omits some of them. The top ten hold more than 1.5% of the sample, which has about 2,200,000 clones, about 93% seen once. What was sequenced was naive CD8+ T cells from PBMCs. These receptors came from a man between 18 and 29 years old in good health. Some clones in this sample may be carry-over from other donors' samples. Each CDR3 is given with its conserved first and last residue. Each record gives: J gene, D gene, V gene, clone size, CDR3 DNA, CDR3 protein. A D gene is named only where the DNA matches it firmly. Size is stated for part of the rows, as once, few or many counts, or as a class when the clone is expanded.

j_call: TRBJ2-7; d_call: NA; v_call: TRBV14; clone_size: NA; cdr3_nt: TGTGCCAGCAGCTTAACCGGGACAAGACATTACGAGCAGTACTTC; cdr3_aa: CASSLTGTRHYEQYF
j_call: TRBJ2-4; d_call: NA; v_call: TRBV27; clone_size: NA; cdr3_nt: TGTGCCAGCAGTTTTCGACTAGCCAAAAACATTCAGTACTTC; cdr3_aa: CASSFRLAKNIQYF
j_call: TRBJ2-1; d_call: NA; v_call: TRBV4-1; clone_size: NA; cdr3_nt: TGCGCCAGCAGCCCTAAATGGACCCTCTCCAATGAGCAGTTCTTC; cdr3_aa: CASSPKWTLSNEQFF
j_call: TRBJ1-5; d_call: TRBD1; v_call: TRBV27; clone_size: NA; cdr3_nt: TGTGCCAGCAGTTTATCGCCGACAGGGGACCTGCCCCAGCATTTT; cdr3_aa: CASSLSPTGDLPQHF
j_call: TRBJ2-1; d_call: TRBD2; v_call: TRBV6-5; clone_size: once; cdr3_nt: TGTGCCAGCAGTCCGGGGGGTTCCTACAATGAGCAGTTCTTC; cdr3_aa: CASSPGGSYNEQFF
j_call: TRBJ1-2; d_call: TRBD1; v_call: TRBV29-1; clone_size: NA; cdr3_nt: TGCAGCGTTGAAGATTGGGACAGGGGAAAGTCCTCCGATATTAACTATGGCTACACCTTC; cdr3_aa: CSVEDWDRGKSSDINYGYTF
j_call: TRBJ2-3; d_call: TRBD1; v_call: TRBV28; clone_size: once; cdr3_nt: TGTGCCAGCAGTTTACGACAGGGGGTAGATACGCAGTATTTT; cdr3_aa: CASSLRQGVDTQYF
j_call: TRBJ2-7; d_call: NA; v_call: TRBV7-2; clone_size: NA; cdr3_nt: TGTGCCAGCAGCGCTCGGGAGTCCTCCTACGAGCAGTACTTC; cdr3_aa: CASSARESSYEQYF
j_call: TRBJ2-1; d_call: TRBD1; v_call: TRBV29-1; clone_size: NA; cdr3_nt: TGCAGCGTTCAGGACAGGGGGGTGTATGGTGAGCAGTTCTTC; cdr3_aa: CSVQDRGVYGEQFF
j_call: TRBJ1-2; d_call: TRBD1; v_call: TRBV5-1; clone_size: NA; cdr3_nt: TGCGCCAGCAGCACAGACAGGGTCAAATCCTATGGCTACACCTTC; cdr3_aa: CASSTDRVKSYGYTF
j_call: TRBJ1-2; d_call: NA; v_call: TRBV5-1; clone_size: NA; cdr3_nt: TGCGCCAGCAGCCCACAAGACAGGAGAAGCTACACCTTC; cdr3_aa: CASSPQDRRSYTF